These T cell receptor beta chains were read from a single sample in a study of blood T cell repertoires in COVID-19. Here immunoSEQ multiplex PCR was the method, and the copy in TCRdb shows in-frame clones only, minus some. The sample records over 70,000 clones, roughly nine tenths being singletons. Sequenced sample: peripheral blood. The source is a man aged 45-65 years with COVID-19, enrolled during active disease. Each CDR3 is given with its conserved first and last residue. A D gene is named only where the DNA matches it firmly. Rows give clone size only sometimes, using once, few, many, or a class for an expanded clone.

clone size: .
J gene: TRBJ1-6
V gene: TRBV28
D gene: .
CDR3 DNA: TGTGCCAGCAGCCCCGGTGGCTCCTATAATTCACCCCTCCACTTT
CDR3 protein: CASSPGGSYNSPLHF

clone size: .
J gene: TRBJ2-3
V gene: TRBV5-1
D gene: .
CDR3 DNA: TGCGCCAGCAGCCCCTACGGGACTTCGGGAGATACGCAGTATTTT
CDR3 protein: CASSPYGTSGDTQYF

clone size: .
J gene: TRBJ2-7
V gene: TRBV11-3
D gene: .
CDR3 DNA: TGTGCCAGCAGCTTAGGCGAATACTACGAGCAGTACTTC
CDR3 protein: CASSLGEYYEQYF

clone size: few
J gene: TRBJ2-3
V gene: TRBV6-5
D gene: TRBD2
CDR3 DNA: TGTGCCAGCAGTTACTCTGACAGCCGCGGGGGAGATACGCAGTATTTT
CDR3 protein: CASSYSDSRGGDTQYF

clone size: few
J gene: TRBJ2-3
V gene: TRBV7-3
D gene: .
CDR3 DNA: TGTGCCAGCAGCTTAAATCTCGTGGGAGTAAAGTATTTT
CDR3 protein: CASSLNLVGVKYF

clone size: few
J gene: TRBJ2-5
V gene: TRBV4-1
D gene: TRBD2
CDR3 DNA: TGCGCCAGCAGCCAAGATTCAGCGGGAGGGTGGGAGACCCAGTACTTC
CDR3 protein: CASSQDSAGGWETQYF

clone size: .
J gene: TRBJ2-3
V gene: TRBV19
D gene: TRBD2
CDR3 DNA: TGTGCCTGCTCTACTAGCGGGACGGGAGATACGCAGTATTTT
CDR3 protein: CACSTSGTGDTQYF

clone size: .
J gene: TRBJ2-1
V gene: TRBV4-1
D gene: .
CDR3 DNA: TGCGCCAGCAGCCAAGATCTACTAGCAAACTACAATGAGCAGTTCTTC
CDR3 protein: CASSQDLLANYNEQFF

clone size: .
J gene: TRBJ1-1
V gene: TRBV4-2
D gene: .
CDR3 DNA: TGTGCCAGCAGCCAATCCAGGGATACTGAAGCTTTCTTT
CDR3 protein: CASSQSRDTEAFF

clone size: .
J gene: TRBJ2-1
V gene: TRBV4-3
D gene: .
CDR3 DNA: TGCGCCAGCAGCCAAGATCTGGGTTTATACAGCTCCTACAATGAGCAGTTCTTC
CDR3 protein: CASSQDLGLYSSYNEQFF

clone size: .
J gene: TRBJ1-3
V gene: TRBV7-2
D gene: TRBD1
CDR3 DNA: TGTGCCAGCAGCTCAAGGACAGGGACCTCTGGAAACACCATATATTTT
CDR3 protein: CASSSRTGTSGNTIYF

clone size: .
J gene: TRBJ1-4
V gene: TRBV30
D gene: .
CDR3 DNA: TGTGCCGGAGCTACGGGTACGGGGAATGAAAAACTGTTTTTT
CDR3 protein: CAGATGTGNEKLFF

clone size: .
J gene: TRBJ1-5
V gene: TRBV3-1/TRBV3-2
D gene: TRBD1
CDR3 DNA: TGTGCCAGCAGCAGGACAGGGGTTGACCAGCCCCAGCATTTT
CDR3 protein: CASSRTGVDQPQHF

clone size: .
J gene: TRBJ2-5
V gene: TRBV7-3
D gene: .
CDR3 DNA: TGTGCCAGCAGCCGGGACAACCAAGAGACCCAGTACTTC
CDR3 protein: CASSRDNQETQYF

clone size: few
J gene: TRBJ1-5
V gene: TRBV19
D gene: TRBD1
CDR3 DNA: TGTGCCAGTAGTACCCAGGGACAGGTCAATCAGCCCCAGCATTTT
CDR3 protein: CASSTQGQVNQPQHF

clone size: few
J gene: TRBJ2-3
V gene: TRBV7-9
D gene: TRBD2
CDR3 DNA: TGTGCCAGCAGCTGGGGGGGAGCAAGCACAGATACGCAGTATTTT
CDR3 protein: CASSWGGASTDTQYF

clone size: .
J gene: TRBJ1-1
V gene: TRBV12-5
D gene: .
CDR3 DNA: TGTGCTAGTGGTTCCGGGAAGAACACTGAAGCTTTCTTT
CDR3 protein: CASGSGKNTEAFF

clone size: .
J gene: TRBJ1-5
V gene: TRBV28
D gene: .
CDR3 DNA: TGTGCCAGCAGGTCTCCGGGGTCACAAAATCAGCCCCAGCATTTT
CDR3 protein: CASRSPGSQNQPQHF

clone size: .
J gene: TRBJ2-7
V gene: TRBV7-2
D gene: TRBD2
CDR3 DNA: TGTGCCAGCAGCTTAGGGGCGGGAGAGCTCGAGCAGTACTTC
CDR3 protein: CASSLGAGELEQYF

clone size: .
J gene: TRBJ2-3
V gene: TRBV19
D gene: TRBD2
CDR3 DNA: TGTGCCAGTAGTATAGCGCTAGCGGGAGGGCCTTTAGATACGCAGTATTTT
CDR3 protein: CASSIALAGGPLDTQYF

clone size: .
J gene: TRBJ2-5
V gene: TRBV9
D gene: .
CDR3 DNA: TGTGCCAGCAGCGTAGGCAGGGTCCAAGAGACCCAGTACTTC
CDR3 protein: CASSVGRVQETQYF

clone size: .
J gene: TRBJ2-3
V gene: TRBV2
D gene: .
CDR3 DNA: TGTGCCAGCAGTGAAGCGCGGGGACGGACAGATACGCAGTATTTT
CDR3 protein: CASSEARGRTDTQYF

clone size: .
J gene: TRBJ1-2
V gene: TRBV4-2
D gene: TRBD1
CDR3 DNA: TGTGCCAGCAGCCACGGGACAGGAATTTATGGCTACACCTTC
CDR3 protein: CASSHGTGIYGYTF

clone size: .
J gene: TRBJ2-1
V gene: TRBV15
D gene: .
CDR3 DNA: TGTGCCACCAGCCTGGCAGGAAGCTCCTACAATGAGCAGTTCTTC
CDR3 protein: CATSLAGSSYNEQFF

clone size: .
J gene: TRBJ1-2
V gene: TRBV27
D gene: TRBD1
CDR3 DNA: TGTGCCAGCAGTCCAATAGGGGGACAGGGAGGCCATGGCTACACCTTC
CDR3 protein: CASSPIGGQGGHGYTF

clone size: .
J gene: TRBJ2-7
V gene: TRBV29-1
D gene: TRBD1
CDR3 DNA: TGCAGCGTTGAGGACAGGGGGCTCGGCTACGAGCAGTACTTC
CDR3 protein: CSVEDRGLGYEQYF

clone size: .
J gene: TRBJ2-2
V gene: TRBV4-1
D gene: .
CDR3 DNA: TGCGCCAGCAGCCAACCAGTAAGGGGCGTCCGGCGGACCGGGGAGCTGTTTTTT
CDR3 protein: CASSQPVRGVRRTGELFF

clone size: .
J gene: TRBJ1-1
V gene: TRBV20-1
D gene: .
CDR3 DNA: TGCAGTGCTAGTCTGGGGACACCCGACACTGAAGCTTTCTTT
CDR3 protein: CSASLGTPDTEAFF

clone size: .
J gene: TRBJ2-1
V gene: TRBV9
D gene: .
CDR3 DNA: TGTGCCAGCAGCTTGGGCGGCCGAGGGGGTTACAATGAGCAGTTCTTC
CDR3 protein: CASSLGGRGGYNEQFF

clone size: .
J gene: TRBJ2-6
V gene: TRBV7-2
D gene: .
CDR3 DNA: TGTGCCAGCACCCCGGGTGGGGCCAACGTCCTGACTTTC
CDR3 protein: CASTPGGANVLTF

clone size: .
J gene: TRBJ2-1
V gene: TRBV7-8
D gene: TRBD2
CDR3 DNA: TGTGCCAGCAGCTTAGTGCGGGAGAACCCCTACAATGAGCAGTTCTTC
CDR3 protein: CASSLVRENPYNEQFF

clone size: .
J gene: TRBJ1-3
V gene: TRBV6-1
D gene: TRBD1
CDR3 DNA: TGTGCCAGCAGTGAAGTCGGGACAGGGACGTACACCATATATTTT
CDR3 protein: CASSEVGTGTYTIYF

clone size: .
J gene: TRBJ1-6
V gene: TRBV12-3/TRBV12-4
D gene: .
CDR3 DNA: TGTGCCAGCAGTTTAGGGCCTTCACCCCTCCACTTT
CDR3 protein: CASSLGPSPLHF

clone size: .
J gene: TRBJ2-1
V gene: TRBV25-1
D gene: TRBD2
CDR3 DNA: TGTGCCAGCAGTGAATATAAGAAGCGGGAGAATGAGCAGTTCTTC
CDR3 protein: CASSEYKKRENEQFF

clone size: once
J gene: TRBJ2-5
V gene: TRBV4-2
D gene: TRBD1
CDR3 DNA: TGTGCCAGCAGCCAAGATTGGAGAGACAGGGGACAAGAGACCCAGTACTTC
CDR3 protein: CASSQDWRDRGQETQYF

clone size: .
J gene: TRBJ2-7
V gene: TRBV5-1
D gene: .
CDR3 DNA: TGCGCCAGCAGCCAATCCTCAGGTTATGACTACGAGCAGTACTTC
CDR3 protein: CASSQSSGYDYEQYF

clone size: .
J gene: TRBJ1-1
V gene: TRBV30
D gene: TRBD1
CDR3 DNA: TGTGCCTGGGGACAGGGCGGCACTGAAGCTTTCTTT
CDR3 protein: CAWGQGGTEAFF

clone size: .
J gene: TRBJ1-5
V gene: TRBV7-3
D gene: .
CDR3 DNA: TGTGCCAGCAGCTGGGGGGGAGGCCAGCCCCAGCATTTT
CDR3 protein: CASSWGGGQPQHF

clone size: .
J gene: TRBJ2-3
V gene: TRBV5-1
D gene: TRBD1
CDR3 DNA: TGCGCCAGCAGCCTGGGACAGGAGCAGTATTTT
CDR3 protein: CASSLGQEQYF

clone size: .
J gene: TRBJ2-3
V gene: TRBV28
D gene: .
CDR3 DNA: TGTGCCAGCAGCCTACTAGCACCTCGCACAGATACGCAGTATTTT
CDR3 protein: CASSLLAPRTDTQYF

clone size: once
J gene: TRBJ2-7
V gene: TRBV7-9
D gene: .
CDR3 DNA: TGTGCCAGCAGCACTACCAAGTACGAGCAGTACTTC
CDR3 protein: CASSTTKYEQYF

clone size: .
J gene: TRBJ1-1
V gene: TRBV10-3
D gene: TRBD1
CDR3 DNA: TGTGCCAGCACAGGGGTGGGGACTGAAGCTTTCTTT
CDR3 protein: CASTGVGTEAFF

clone size: .
J gene: TRBJ2-1
V gene: TRBV7-6
D gene: .
CDR3 DNA: TGTGCCAGCAGCCTATCTTGGGGGGACAATGAGCAGTTCTTC
CDR3 protein: CASSLSWGDNEQFF

clone size: .
J gene: TRBJ1-1
V gene: TRBV11-2
D gene: .
CDR3 DNA: TGTGCCAGCAGCCGGGTGAACACTGAAGCTTTCTTT
CDR3 protein: CASSRVNTEAFF

clone size: .
J gene: TRBJ2-1
V gene: TRBV7-9
D gene: .
CDR3 DNA: TGTGCCAGCAGCTTAGAGGGGGGGTTCAATGAGCAGTTCTTC
CDR3 protein: CASSLEGGFNEQFF